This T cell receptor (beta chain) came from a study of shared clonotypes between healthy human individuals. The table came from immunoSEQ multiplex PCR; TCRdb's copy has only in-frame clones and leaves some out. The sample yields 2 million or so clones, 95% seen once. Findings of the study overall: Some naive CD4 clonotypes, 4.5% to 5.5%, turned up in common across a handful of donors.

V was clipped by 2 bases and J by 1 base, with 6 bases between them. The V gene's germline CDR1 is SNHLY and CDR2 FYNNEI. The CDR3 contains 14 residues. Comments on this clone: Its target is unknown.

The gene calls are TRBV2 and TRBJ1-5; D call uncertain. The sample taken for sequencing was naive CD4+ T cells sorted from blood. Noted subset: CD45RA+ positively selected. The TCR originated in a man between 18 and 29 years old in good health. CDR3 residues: CASSENGSNQPQHF. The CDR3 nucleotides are TGTGCCAGCAGTGAAAATGGGAGCAATCAGCCCCAGCATTTT. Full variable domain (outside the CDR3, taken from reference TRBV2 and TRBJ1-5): EPEVTQTPSHQVTQMGQEVILRCVPISNHLYFYWYRQILGQKVEFLVSFYNNEISEKSEIFDDQFSVERPDGSNFTLKIRSTKLEDSAMYFCASSENGSNQPQHFGDGTRLSIL.